A single sample gave rise to the 2 T cell receptor beta chains below, sequenced in a study of blood T cell repertoires in COVID-19. Sequencing was performed with immunoSEQ multiplex PCR; in TCRdb, only in-frame clones are kept and a portion is missing. The sample records about 140,000 clones, 70% to 80% being singletons. The source material was peripheral blood. All receptors come from a man in his 60s with acute or convalescent COVID-19.

The V call is TRBV27, the J call TRBJ2-7, with TRBD2 identical over 9 bases. This CDR3 has 15 residues. Germline CDR1 reads MNHEY; CDR2 reads SMNVEV (reference sequence). Germline trimming cut 4 bases from V and 2 bases from J; bases unmatched to any gene: 6. In DNA form, the CDR3 reads TGTGCCAGCAGTTCCATGACTAGCGGCGCCTACGAGCAGTACTTC. Amino acid sequence: CASSSMTSGAYEQYF.

The chain links TRBV5-1 to TRBJ2-1; 7 nucleotides match TRBD2. CDR3 length: 13 residues. CDR1 is SGHRS, CDR2 YFSETQ, per germline. Unmatched junction bases numbered 7, after V lost 0 bases and J lost 13 bases. The DNA of the CDR3 is TGCGCCAGCAGCTTGGGGGAAAGCGGGATCCAGTTCTTC. The encoded protein is CASSLGESGIQFF.